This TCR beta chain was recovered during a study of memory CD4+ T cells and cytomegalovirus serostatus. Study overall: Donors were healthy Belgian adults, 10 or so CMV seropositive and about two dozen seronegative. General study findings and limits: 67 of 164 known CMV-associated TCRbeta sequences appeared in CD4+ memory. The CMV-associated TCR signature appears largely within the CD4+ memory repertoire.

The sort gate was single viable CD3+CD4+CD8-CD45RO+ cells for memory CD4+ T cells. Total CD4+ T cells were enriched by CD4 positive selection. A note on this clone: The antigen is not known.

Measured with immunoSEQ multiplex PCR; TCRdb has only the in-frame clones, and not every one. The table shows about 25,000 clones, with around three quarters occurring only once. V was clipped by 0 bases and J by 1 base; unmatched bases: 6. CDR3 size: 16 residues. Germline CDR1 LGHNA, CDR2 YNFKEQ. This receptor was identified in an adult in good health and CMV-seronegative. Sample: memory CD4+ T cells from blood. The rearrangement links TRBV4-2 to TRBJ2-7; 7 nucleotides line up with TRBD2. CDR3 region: CASSQEGAGSSYEQYF. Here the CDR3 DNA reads TGTGCCAGCAGCCAAGAGGGAGCGGGGAGTTCCTACGAGCAGTACTTC.